This TCR beta chain is drawn from a study of blood T cell repertoires in COVID-19. Study background: Material from acute and convalescent COVID-19 was sourced from the United States, Italy and Spain.

This clone was detected only once. This CDR3 spans 11 amino acids. Trimming removed 4 bases from V and 5 bases from J, with 5 bases in between. A Seattle source enrolled patients during active infection and followed them longitudinally. Original processing methods: Reference gene primer amplification yielded estimated nucleated cell counts. Here immunoSEQ multiplex PCR was the method, and the copy in TCRdb shows in-frame clones only, minus some. V and J calls and clone size follow that table, whereas D and trimming were derived from the DNA. The sample carries hundreds of thousands of clones, roughly 89% recorded once.

The chain uses TRBV12-3 or TRBV12-4 and TRBJ1-2; D is unclear. The sequenced sample was peripheral blood. This TCR was recovered from a man between 18 and 29 years old with COVID-19, enrolled during active disease. DNA for the CDR3: TGTGCCAGCAGTTCCCTATATGGCTACACCTTC. Amino acid sequence: CASSSLYGYTF.